These 15 T cell receptor beta chains share one sample of origin, sequenced in a study of blood T cells in healthy people across ages. Primers used in a second PCR of roughly 7 to 12 cycles were a sample-barcoded 5' primer and a J-beta primer mix. Each CDR3 protein is one row after TCRdb ran MiXCR on the 5' RACE reads. The table shows some 1.7 million distinct CDR3 sequences, with roughly 27% occurring only once. Source material: blood. The receptors come from a woman aged 25-40 years in good health.

With regard to this clonotype: The junction does not match germline at one end; this may be a read error. V is TRBV7-8 and J is TRBJ2-5; unclear D gene. The length of the CDR3 is 15 residues. CDR1 is SGHVS, CDR2 FQNEAQ, per germline. CDR3 loop: CASSLEVGLWETQYF. CDR3 DNA: TGTGCCAGCAGTTTAGAGGTCGGATTGTGGGAGACCCAGTACTTC.

The rearrangement uses TRBV9 and TRBJ2-1, with TRBD2 identical over 13 bases. The length of the CDR3 is 22 residues. With V trimmed by 1 base and J by 4 bases, 20 bases remained unmatched. CDR1 SGDLS and CDR2 YYNGEE come from the germline V gene. CDR3 coding DNA: TGTGCCAGCAGCGTAAGGAGGGAGGGGTTGATGGGGACTAGCGGGACTTACAATGAGCAGTTCTTC. This sequence encodes CASSVRREGLMGTSGTYNEQFF. The full variable domain, with the rest looked up from reference TRBV9 and TRBJ2-1, is DSGVTQTPKHLITATGQRVTLRCSPRSGDLSVYWYQQSLDQGLQFLIQYYNGEERAKGNILERFSAQQFPDLHSELNLSSLELGDSALYFCASSVRREGLMGTSGTYNEQFFGPGTRLTVL.

Comment on this clonotype: With a much larger clone just one base away, this may be a read error. The V call is TRBV27, the J call TRBJ2-6, with D perhaps given as TRBD1 or TRBD2 (5 bases each). Germline V lookup: CDR1 MNHEY, CDR2 SMNVEV (reference sequence). The CDR3 consists of 17 residues. CDR3 DNA sequence: TGTGCCAGCAGCCCCGGGGCTGGCGTGACTGGGGTCAACGTCCTGACTTTC. Translating it yields CASSPGAGVTGVNVLTF.

This clonotype was seen a handful of times. The chain combines TRBV30 with TRBJ2-3; 8 bases agree with TRBD2. Germline trimming cut 3 bases from V and 9 bases from J; bases unmatched to any gene: 11. From germline, CDR1 is GTSNPN and CDR2 SVGIG (reference sequence). There are 14 residues in the CDR3. CDR3 bases: TGTGCCTGGAGGGGTAGCGGGGTTGGAGGCACGCAGTATTTT. Encoded protein: CAWRGSGVGGTQYF.

The J gene is TRBJ2-7, the V gene TRBV15, with a tentative D call TRBD2 (6 bases). The CDR3 runs to 14 residues. The germline V gene has CDR1 LNHNV and CDR2 YYDKDF (reference sequence). V lost 10 bases and J lost 5, with 21 bases in between. CDR3 DNA sequence: TGTGCCATTGGAACGGACGGGGGAGCGAACGAGCAGTACTTC. This sequence encodes CAIGTDGGANEQYF.

The rearrangement uses TRBV6-6 and TRBJ2-3; the D is unclear. Germline values: CDR1 MNHNY, CDR2 SVGAGI (reference sequence). The germline V and J ends were trimmed by 6 bases and 4 bases, with 8 bases remaining between them. The CDR3 runs to 12 residues. CDR3 loop: CASSPAPDTQYF. The CDR3 nucleotides read TGTGCCAGCAGCCCTGCCCCAGATACGCAGTATTTT.

The V call is TRBV7-6, the J call TRBJ1-1; no firm D call. V was cut by 5 bases and J by 5 bases, with 15 bases left in between. The CDR3 sequence is 14 residues long. The germline V gene encodes CDR1 SGHVS and CDR2 FNYEAQ. The CDR3 DNA sequence: TGTGCCAGCAGCACAGACACAATGGGGACTGAAGCTTTCTTT. Amino acid sequence: CASSTDTMGTEAFF.

This clonotype was counted many times. This chain links TRBV11-2 with TRBJ2-1; 10 nucleotides line up with TRBD1. Germline values: CDR1 SGHAT, CDR2 FQNNGV. The ends lost 5 bases at V and 2 bases at J; junction bases unmatched: 6. The CDR3 contains 16 residues. The CDR3: CASSRIGTGAYNEQFF. CDR3 nucleotides: TGTGCCAGCAGCCGAATTGGGACAGGGGCCTACAATGAGCAGTTCTTC.

The chain recombines TRBV20-1 with TRBJ1-2; possible D gene TRBD1, 6 bases. The ends were cut back, 0 bases at V and 4 bases at J, with 9 bases in the middle. The CDR3 is 13 residues long. Germline CDR1 is DFQATT and CDR2 is SNEGSKA (reference sequence). CDR3 sequence reads: CSARETGGYGYTF. In nucleotides, the CDR3 is TGCAGTGCTAGAGAGACAGGTGGCTATGGCTACACCTTC.

On this clonotype: The junction does not match germline at one end; this may be a read error. This chain links TRBV7-2 with TRBJ2-3; D possibly corresponds to TRBD2 (6 bases). Germline V gives CDR1 SGHTA, CDR2 FQGNSA. The CDR3 is 16 amino acids. DNA of the CDR3: TGTGCCAGCAGCTTAGAGGGGACTCGTAGCACATATACGCAGTATTTT. The encoded protein is CASSLEGTRSTYTQYF.

This clonotype was detected only a few times. V is TRBV29-1 and J is TRBJ2-5; 7 bases are a match to TRBD2. The junction had 16 bases not matched to a gene; V was cut back by 5 bases and J by 1 base. The CDR3 has 17 residues. The V gene's germline CDR1 is SQVTM and CDR2 ANQGSEA. The CDR3 protein is CSVRSFPGLWAQETQYF. The CDR3 DNA reads TGCAGCGTTCGTTCCTTCCCGGGACTATGGGCCCAAGAGACCCAGTACTTC. The whole variable domain, remainder taken from reference TRBV29-1 and TRBJ2-5, is SAVISQKPSRDICQRGTSLTIQCQVDSQVTMMFWYRQQPGQSLTLIATANQGSEATYESGFVIDKFPISRPNLTFSTLTVSNMSPEDSSIYLCSVRSFPGLWAQETQYFGPGTRLLVL.

This chain joins TRBV3-1 and TRBJ2-7; 12 bases are a match to TRBD2. The CDR3 is made up of 15 amino acids. Germline V gene lookup returns CDR1 LGHDT and CDR2 YNNKEL (reference sequence). The V and J ends lost 2 bases and 5 bases, in that order; junction bases with no gene match: 4. The CDR3 nucleotides are TGTGCCAGCAGCCAACAACTAGCGGGGGGTAACGAGCAGTACTTC. Encoded protein: CASSQQLAGGNEQYF.

This chain connects TRBV10-2 to TRBJ2-5; maybe TRBD2 (6 bases). TRBJ2-7 explains the end of the DNA better; the J call may be wrong. CDR3 length equals 15 residues. CDR1 is WSHSY, CDR2 SAAADI, per germline. The CDR3 region has the DNA TGCGCCAGCAGTGAGACCGGGACTCAAGTGGACGAGCAGTACTTC. Translated, it gives CASSETGTQVDEQYF.

The J gene is TRBJ1-5, the V gene TRBV28; 8 bases align to TRBD1. The V gene end was trimmed by 2 bases and the J gene end by 5 bases; junction bases not matched to a gene: 5. Germline V lookup: CDR1 MDHEN, CDR2 SYDVKM. This CDR3 comprises 15 residues. Here the CDR3 DNA reads TGTGCCAGCAGTTTACTGACAGGGGCTTATCAGCCCCAGCATTTT. Its translation is CASSLLTGAYQPQHF.

This clonotype was counted only a few times. The CDR3 coding sequence is TGTGCCAGCAGCTTAGAAGGGCTAGCGGGTGACACAGATACGCAGTATTTT. The encoded protein is CASSLEGLAGDTDTQYF. The chain uses TRBV11-2 and TRBJ2-3; 8 positions match TRBD2. Germline V gives CDR1 SGHAT, CDR2 FQNNGV. The CDR3 extends over 17 amino acids. With V trimmed by 0 bases and J by 2 bases, 7 bases remained unmatched.